The 20 T cell receptor beta chains below come from one sample, sequenced in a study of shared clonotypes between healthy human individuals (dated by TCRdb to 2018 to 2020). The library was made by the immunoSEQ multiplex PCR assay. TCRdb mirrors the immuneACCESS table, restricted to in-frame sequences. Some clones are absent from its copies; in checked studies, under half trace to an unresolved V gene, and the reason for the others is unknown. Present in this sample are more than 2 million clones, under 97% of which were seen just once. The top ten clonotypes cover roughly 0.13% of the sample. Input material: naive CD4+ T cells sorted from blood. This specimen's cell subset or site label, interpreted: CD45RA+ positively selected. These receptors all come from a man younger than 35 in good health.

This chain joins TRBV5-5 and TRBJ1-6; a possible D gene is TRBD1 (5 bases). This CDR3 spans 16 amino acids. Per the germline V gene, CDR1 is SGHKS and CDR2 is YYEKEE (reference sequence). Trimming took off 4 bases at V and 0 bases at J, with 11 bases between the two ends. This chain's CDR3 is CASSTDMSSYNSPLHF. CDR3 nucleotides: TGTGCCAGCAGCACGGACATGAGCTCCTATAATTCACCCCTCCACTTT.

This chain links TRBV6-1 with TRBJ2-7; possibly TRBD1 or TRBD2 for D (5 bases each). The CDR3 spans 15 residues. CDR1 is MNHNS, CDR2 SASEGT, per germline. V lost 8 bases and J lost 1, with 18 bases in between. The CDR3 nucleotides are TGTGCCAGCCATGGCGGGCAGGGTGGATCCTACGAGCAGTACTTC. As protein: CASHGGQGGSYEQYF.

This clone was counted once. The chain uses TRBV7-3 and TRBJ2-3, with 8 bases that match TRBD1. Germline assignment: CDR1 SGHTA and CDR2 FQGTGA. The CDR3 loop spans 13 amino acids. Germline trimming cut 5 bases from V and 8 bases from J; bases unmatched to any gene: 6. The CDR3: CASSKQGVGTQYF. CDR3 DNA: TGTGCCAGCAGCAAACAGGGGGTGGGTACGCAGTATTTT.

The CDR3 here is CALGVYGYTF. CDR3 DNA: TGTGCCTTAGGAGTCTATGGCTACACCTTC. The rearrangement joins TRBV6-1 to TRBJ1-2; D not resolved. The length of the CDR3 is 10 residues. The V gene's germline CDR1 is MNHNS and CDR2 SASEGT. Trimming stripped 11 bases from V and 4 bases from J, with 8 bases between.

The chain employs TRBV5-8 and TRBJ1-4; possibly TRBD1 for D (6 bases). The ends were cut back, 4 bases at V and 0 bases at J, with 13 bases in the middle. The germline gives CDR1 SGHTS, CDR2 YDEGEE. The CDR3 contains 16 residues. CDR3 in DNA: TGTGCCAGCAGCCCTGGACAGTCTGCAACTAATGAAAAACTGTTTTTT. Translation gives CASSPGQSATNEKLFF. Supplemented by reference TRBV5-8 and TRBJ1-4, the full variable domain reads EAGVTQSPTHLIKTRGQQATLRCSPISGHTSVYWYQQALGLGLQFLLWYDEGEERNRGNFPPRFSGRQFPNYSSELNVNALELEDSALYLCASSPGQSATNEKLFFGSGTQLSVL.

The chain is built from TRBV2 and TRBJ2-1, with 10 positions matching TRBD2. With 5 bases clipped from V and 7 bases from J, the junction kept 8 bases outside the gene matches. This CDR3 spans 15 amino acids. Germline lookup yields CDR1 SNHLY and CDR2 FYNNEI. The CDR3 DNA reads TGTGCCAGCAGTAAAAGCGGGAGGGCCAGGAATGAGCAGTTCTTC. It is translated as CASSKSGRARNEQFF.

Of note for this clone: The same CDR3 arises from other DNA sequences in this sample as well. The chain carries TRBV6-5 and TRBJ2-7; the match to TRBD2 covers 11 bases. Germline V lookup: CDR1 MNHEY, CDR2 SVGAGI. This CDR3 comprises 14 residues. V was clipped by 5 bases and J by 0 bases; unmatched bases: 0. The CDR3 loop reads CASSGTSGSYEQYF. CDR3 coding DNA: TGTGCCAGCAGTGGGACTAGCGGCTCCTACGAGCAGTACTTC.

The chain recombines TRBV10-3 with TRBJ2-5, with D possibly matching TRBD2 (6 bases). V was clipped by 4 bases and J by 2 bases, with 17 bases between them. Germline V gene lookup returns CDR1 ENHRY and CDR2 SYGVKD. The CDR3 is 16 residues long. The chain's CDR3 is CAISGGPGGPQETQYF. The CDR3 bases are TGTGCCATCAGTGGCGGGCCCGGAGGGCCGCAAGAGACCCAGTACTTC.

A note on this clone: The same CDR3 can be traced to other DNA sequences in this sample. This chain links TRBV28 with TRBJ1-2; 11 bases match TRBD1. V shed 6 bases, J shed 3 bases, and the junction held 3 bases outside the gene matches. The CDR3 is 14 residues long. Germline CDR1 and CDR2: MDHEN and SYDVKM. CDR3 DNA sequence: TGTGCCAGCAGAAGGACAGGGGGCGACTATGGCTACACCTTC. It yields the protein CASRRTGGDYGYTF.

The CDR3 DNA is TGCGCCAGCAGCCAGACAGGCCTGGAGTCACCCCTCCACTTT. Encoded protein: CASSQTGLESPLHF. V is TRBV5-1 and J is TRBJ1-6; possible D gene TRBD1, 6 bases. This CDR3 spans 14 amino acids. Trimming pared 4 bases from V and 10 bases from J, leaving 15 bases between. Germline V gene sequence: CDR1 SGHRS, CDR2 YFSETQ.

V usage is TRBV9 and J usage is TRBJ2-7; 7 bases fit TRBD2. Germline-derived CDR1 and CDR2 are SGDLS and YYNGEE. The CDR3 is 15 residues long. V lost 4 bases, J lost 3 bases, and 10 bases stayed unmatched. The CDR3 reads CASSLTSGTIYEQYF. The CDR3, as DNA: TGTGCCAGCAGCTTAACCTCCGGGACTATCTACGAGCAGTACTTC.

The chain is built from TRBV6-1 and TRBJ2-2, with D perhaps given as TRBD1 or TRBD2 (5 bases each). The CDR3 totals 14 residues. The germline V and J ends were trimmed by 10 bases and 5 bases, with 17 bases remaining between them. Per germline, CDR1 MNHNS and CDR2 SASEGT. The DNA for the CDR3 is TGTGCCATCGTGACTTTGGGGGAAACCGGGGAGCTGTTTTTT. The encoded protein is CAIVTLGETGELFF.

J is TRBJ2-5 and V is TRBV15; the D call may be TRBD1 or TRBD2 (5 bases each). The germline CDR1 and CDR2 sequences are LNHNV and YYDKDF (reference sequence). The V gene lost 7 bases and the J gene lost 4 bases, with 19 bases spanning the gap. CDR3 length: 15 amino acids. This chain's CDR3 is CATTHTGTSRETQYF. The CDR3 DNA sequence: TGTGCCACCACTCATACCGGGACCTCAAGAGAGACCCAGTACTTC.

On this clone: This sample includes further DNA sequences coding for the same CDR3. The chain joins TRBV9 to TRBJ2-5, with 7 bases that match TRBD2. Germline assignment: CDR1 SGDLS and CDR2 YYNGEE. The CDR3 runs 15 residues. The V gene end was trimmed by 2 bases and the J gene end by 2 bases; junction bases not matched to a gene: 6. Here the CDR3 reads CASSVGLAAQETQYF. The CDR3 nucleotides read TGTGCCAGCAGCGTCGGGCTAGCGGCACAAGAGACCCAGTACTTC.

V gene TRBV30 combines with J gene TRBJ2-7, with unresolved D. V was trimmed by 4 bases and J by 2 bases, leaving 9 bases between them. The CDR3 sequence is 12 residues long. Germline CDR1 reads GTSNPN; CDR2 reads SVGIG (reference sequence). CDR3 protein: CAWNSRPYEQYF. CDR3 coding DNA: TGTGCCTGGAATTCGCGTCCCTACGAGCAGTACTTC.

The chain combines TRBV2 with TRBJ1-5; D unresolved. V was cut by 8 bases and J by 2 bases, with 7 bases left in between. From germline, CDR1 is SNHLY and CDR2 FYNNEI. CDR3 size: 12 residues. CDR3 residues: CASGVGNQPQHF. CDR3 in DNA: TGTGCCAGCGGGGTTGGCAATCAGCCCCAGCATTTT.

The chain combines TRBV4-1 with TRBJ2-3, with D perhaps TRBD2 (6 bases). Germline loops: CDR1 MGHRA, CDR2 YSYEKL. The V end was cut by 4 bases, the J end by 3 bases, with 14 bases between. The CDR3 consists of 15 residues. Written as DNA, the CDR3 is TGCGCCAGCAGCCCCCTTAAGGGGAGGACAGATACGCAGTATTTT. Translation gives CASSPLKGRTDTQYF.

This clone was seen only once. This CDR3 is CSVERQTLTTDTQYF. The CDR3 DNA sequence: TGCAGCGTTGAGCGGCAGACCCTTACCACAGATACGCAGTATTTT. This sequence joins TRBV29-1 and TRBJ2-3; no reliable D call. The V end lost 3 bases, the J end lost 2 bases, and 15 bases lay between the germline ends. CDR3 length: 15 amino acids. Per the germline V gene, CDR1 is SQVTM and CDR2 is ANQGSEA.

The rearrangement uses TRBV7-2 and TRBJ2-1, with TRBD2 as a possible D gene (6 bases). V lost 1 base and J 6 bases, leaving 19 bases between the germline ends. CDR3 length equals 17 residues. The germline gives CDR1 SGHTA, CDR2 FQGNSA. In DNA, the CDR3 is TGTGCCAGCAGCTTAGGACGGGGAGGACCGCGAGGCAATGAGCAGTTCTTC. This codes for CASSLGRGGPRGNEQFF.

This chain connects TRBV9 to TRBJ2-3; D is undetermined. V was clipped by 1 base and J by 11 bases, with 14 bases between them. In germline, CDR1 is SGDLS, CDR2 YYNGEE. This CDR3 has 13 amino acids. CDR3 bases: TGTGCCAGCAGCGTAACGACCCTGGCTGAGCAGTATTTT. Protein: CASSVTTLAEQYF.